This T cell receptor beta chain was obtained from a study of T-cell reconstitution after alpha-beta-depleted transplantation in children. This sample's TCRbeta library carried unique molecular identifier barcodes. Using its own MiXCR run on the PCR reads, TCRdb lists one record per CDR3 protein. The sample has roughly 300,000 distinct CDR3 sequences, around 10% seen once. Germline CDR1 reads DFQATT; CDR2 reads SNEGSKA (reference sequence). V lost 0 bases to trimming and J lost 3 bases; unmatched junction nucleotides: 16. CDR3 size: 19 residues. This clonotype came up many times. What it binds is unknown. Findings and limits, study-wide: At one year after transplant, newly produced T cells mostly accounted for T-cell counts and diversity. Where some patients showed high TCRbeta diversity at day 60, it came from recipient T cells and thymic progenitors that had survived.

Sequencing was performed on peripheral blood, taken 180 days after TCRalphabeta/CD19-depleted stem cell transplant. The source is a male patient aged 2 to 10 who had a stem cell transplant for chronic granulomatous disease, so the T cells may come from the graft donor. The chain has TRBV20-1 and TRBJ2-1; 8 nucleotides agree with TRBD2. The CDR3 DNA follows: TGCAGTGCTAGAGAAGGGTTACACGGAGCGGGAGAACGCTACAATGAGCAGTTCTTC. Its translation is CSAREGLHGAGERYNEQFF.